The T cell receptor beta chain described here comes from a study of cytomegalovirus exposure and HLA in healthy donors. V lost 5 bases to trimming and J lost 6 bases, with 17 bases between them. The CDR3 runs 14 residues. Germline V gene sequence: CDR1 SGHTA, CDR2 FQGNSA. Use of 60 Vbeta and 13 Jbeta primers characterized the PCR. Profiled with immunoSEQ multiplex PCR; TCRdb holds only in-frame clones, not every one. The table lists 90,000 to 130,000 clones. Sequenced sample: PBMCs. The clonotype originates from a man younger than 45 in good health and CMV-seronegative. The chain carries TRBV7-2 and TRBJ2-7; D perhaps matches TRBD1 (6 bases). CDR3 sequence: CASSPIPRGLEQYF. The CDR3 DNA reads TGTGCCAGCAGCCCTATCCCCAGGGGTCTCGAGCAGTACTTC.